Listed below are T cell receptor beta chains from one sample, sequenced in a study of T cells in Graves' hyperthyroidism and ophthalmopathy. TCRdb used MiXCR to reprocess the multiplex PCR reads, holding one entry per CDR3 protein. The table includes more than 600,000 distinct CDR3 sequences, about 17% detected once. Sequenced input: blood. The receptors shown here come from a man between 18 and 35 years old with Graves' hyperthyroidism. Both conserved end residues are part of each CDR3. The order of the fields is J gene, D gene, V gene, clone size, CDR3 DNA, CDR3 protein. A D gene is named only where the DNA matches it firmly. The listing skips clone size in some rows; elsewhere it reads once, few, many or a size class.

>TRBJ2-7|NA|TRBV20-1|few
TGCAGTGCTCTTAGTGGGGTGAGCTCCTACGAGCAGTACTTC
CSALSGVSSYEQYF
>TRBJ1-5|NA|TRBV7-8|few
TGTGCCAGCACCCCCGGTACGGCGTCGAATCAGCCCCAGCATTTT
CASTPGTASNQPQHF
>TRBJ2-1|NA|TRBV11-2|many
TGTGCCAGCAGCTTAGAGGTAGCAGGCTACAATGAGCAGTTCTTC
CASSLEVAGYNEQFF
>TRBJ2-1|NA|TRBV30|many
TGTGCCTGGAGTGTAACTCGGTACAATGAGCAGTTCTTC
CAWSVTRYNEQFF
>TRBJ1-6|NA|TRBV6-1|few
TGTGCCAGCACGGGCAGGGAGAATTCACCCCTCCACTTT
CASTGRENSPLHF
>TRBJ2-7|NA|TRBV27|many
TGTGCCAGCAGCCCTTTAGGGGGGGCTTACGAGCAGTACTTC
CASSPLGGAYEQYF
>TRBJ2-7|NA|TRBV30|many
TGTGCCTGGAATGAGGTCAGATCCTACGAGCAGTACTTC
CAWNEVRSYEQYF
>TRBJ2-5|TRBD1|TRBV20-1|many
TGCAGTGCTAGAGATCTTGGCACAGGGGAAGAGACCCAGTACTTC
CSARDLGTGEETQYF
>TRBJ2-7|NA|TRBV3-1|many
TGTGCCAGCAGCCGCCGACAGCCAGCCTACGAGCAGTACTTC
CASSRRQPAYEQYF
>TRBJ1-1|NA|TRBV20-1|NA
TGCAGTGCTAGAGGGGCCAGGGGAAGGGACACTGAAGCTTTCTTT
CSARGARGRDTEAFF
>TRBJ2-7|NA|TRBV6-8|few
TGTGCCAGCAGTTACAGCCTATACGACGAGCAGTACTTC
CASSYSLYDEQYF
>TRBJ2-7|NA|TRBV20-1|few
TGCAGTGCTAGAGTGGCAGGGGGGAATACCTACGAGCAGTACTTC
CSARVAGGNTYEQYF
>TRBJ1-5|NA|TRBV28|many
TGTGCCAGCAGTTTCGGAAAGACAGTTCGAAGGGGCAATCAGCCCCAGCATTTT
CASSFGKTVRRGNQPQHF
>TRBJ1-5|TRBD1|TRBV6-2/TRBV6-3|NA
TGTGCCAGCAACCAACAGGGGTCCAATCAGCCCCAGCATTTT
CASNQQGSNQPQHF
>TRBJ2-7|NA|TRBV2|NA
TGTGCCATCTCTAGCGTCCCGTGGGGTGAGCAGTACTTC
CAISSVPWGEQYF
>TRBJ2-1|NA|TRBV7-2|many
TGTGCCAGCAGCTTATACGCACTTTACAATGAGCAGTTCTTC
CASSLYALYNEQFF
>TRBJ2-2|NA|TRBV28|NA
TGTGCCAGCAGTCCCCTGGGTGCCGGGGAGCTGTTTTTT
CASSPLGAGELFF
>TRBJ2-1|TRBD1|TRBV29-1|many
TGCAGCGGACAGGGTATCCACAATGAGCAGTTCTTC
CSGQGIHNEQFF
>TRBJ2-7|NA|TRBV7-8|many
TGTGCCAGCAGCTTAGGGGGGAATACTTACGAGCAGTACTTC
CASSLGGNTYEQYF
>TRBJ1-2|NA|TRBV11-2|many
TGTGCCAGCAGCAAAGACAGGTCGGACTATGGCTACACCTTC
CASSKDRSDYGYTF
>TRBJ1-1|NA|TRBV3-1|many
TGTGCCAGCAGCCAAGATGGGGGGGCTGGGGCCACTGAAGCTTTCTTT
CASSQDGGAGATEAFF
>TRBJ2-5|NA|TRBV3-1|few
TGTGCCAGCACATCAGGGGAGCGGCCGTACCAAGAGACCCAGTACTTC
CASTSGERPYQETQYF
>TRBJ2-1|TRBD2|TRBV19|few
TGTGCCAGTAGTAGTAGTTGGGTAGCGGGAAGGCCCTCCTACAATGAGCAGTTCTTC
CASSSSWVAGRPSYNEQFF
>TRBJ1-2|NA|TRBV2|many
TGTGCCAGCTTCGGGGTCCCTAACTATGGCTACACCTTC
CASFGVPNYGYTF
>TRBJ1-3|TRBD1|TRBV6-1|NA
TGTGCCAGCCAACAGGGGTCTGGAAACACCATATATTTT
CASQQGSGNTIYF
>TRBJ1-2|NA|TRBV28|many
TGTGCCAGCAGTCCCCGGGGGGGGGCCAGTTACTATGGCTACACCTTC
CASSPRGGASYYGYTF
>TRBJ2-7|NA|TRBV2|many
TGTGCCAGCAGTGAAGAGGGGCACGAGCAGTACTTC
CASSEEGHEQYF
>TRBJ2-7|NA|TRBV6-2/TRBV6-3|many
TGTGCCAGCAGTTATCGGCGAGGCTCCTACGAGCAGTACTTC
CASSYRRGSYEQYF
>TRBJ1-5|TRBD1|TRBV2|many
TGTGCCAGCAGTTCCCAGGGGGGACATCAGCCCCAGCATTTT
CASSSQGGHQPQHF
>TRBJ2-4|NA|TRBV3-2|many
TGTGCCAGCAGCCACACGACAGGGAGCAAAAACATTCAGTACTTC
CASSHTTGSKNIQYF
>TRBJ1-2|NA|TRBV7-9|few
TGTGCCAGCAGCAGCAGTCTCCGGTCTAACTATGGCTACACCTTC
CASSSSLRSNYGYTF
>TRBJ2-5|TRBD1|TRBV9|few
TGTGCCAGCAGCCCTTCCCAGGGGGTATGGGAGACCCAGTACTTC
CASSPSQGVWETQYF
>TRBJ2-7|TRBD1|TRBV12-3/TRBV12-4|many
TGTGCCAGCAGTTTAGTAGGACAGGTTCTGTCCTACGAGCAGTACTTC
CASSLVGQVLSYEQYF
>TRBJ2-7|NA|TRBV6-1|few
TGTGCCAGCAGTGAGACCTGGCTAGCCAGCTCCTACGAGCAGTACTTC
CASSETWLASSYEQYF
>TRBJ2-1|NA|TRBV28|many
TGTGCCAGCAGTCCCCGGCGAGGGAAGCAGTTCTTC
CASSPRRGKQFF
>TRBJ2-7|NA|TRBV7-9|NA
TGTGCCAGCAGCGCCCCACTTACAGATTACGAGCAGTACTTC
CASSAPLTDYEQYF
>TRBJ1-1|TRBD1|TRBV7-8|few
TGTGCCAGCAGCCGAGGACAGGGATTCGGGAACACTGAAGCTTTCTTT
CASSRGQGFGNTEAFF
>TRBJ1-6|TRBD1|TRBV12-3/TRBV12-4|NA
TGTGCCAGCAGCCCGGACAGGGGAAGTTCACCCCTCCACTTT
CASSPDRGSSPLHF
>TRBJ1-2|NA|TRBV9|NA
TGTGCCAGCAGCTCCTCGGGCCGGCCCCAACACGACGGGGGCTACACCTTC
CASSSSGRPQHDGGYTF
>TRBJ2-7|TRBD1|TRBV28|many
TGTGCCAGCAGTTGGGACAGGGGAAGGAACGAGCAGTACTTC
CASSWDRGRNEQYF
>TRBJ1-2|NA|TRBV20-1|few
TGCAGTGCTAGAGAGGGGGGTAGGCGGCATGGCTACACCTTC
CSAREGGRRHGYTF
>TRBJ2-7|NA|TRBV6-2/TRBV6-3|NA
TGTGCCACCGGGACACCCTCCTACGAGCAGTACTTC
CATGTPSYEQYF
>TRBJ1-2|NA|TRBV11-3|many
TGTGCCAGCAGCTTAGCCGGAAGCTACACCTTC
CASSLAGSYTF
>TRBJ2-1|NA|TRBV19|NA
TGTGCCAGTAGTATAGCTTCAGGGTCGGGCTCCTACAATGAGCAGTTCTTC
CASSIASGSGSYNEQFF
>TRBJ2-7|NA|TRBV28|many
TGTGCCAGCAGTAACCTCGGGACGGTCTCCTACGAGCAGTACTTC
CASSNLGTVSYEQYF
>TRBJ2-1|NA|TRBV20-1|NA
TGCAGTGGGGCGGAAAGCTCCTACAATGAGCAGTTCTTC
CSGAESSYNEQFF
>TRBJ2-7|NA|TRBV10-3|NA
TGTGCCATCAGTGACGGACGGGTGTGGTACGAGCAGTACTTC
CAISDGRVWYEQYF
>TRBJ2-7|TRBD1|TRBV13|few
TGTGCCAGCAGCTCGGGACAGGGAACGAGCTCCTACGAGCAGTACTTC
CASSSGQGTSSYEQYF
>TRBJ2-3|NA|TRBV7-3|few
TGTGCCAGCAGCTTAACGTTAGGGATAAGCACAGATACGCAGTATTTT
CASSLTLGISTDTQYF
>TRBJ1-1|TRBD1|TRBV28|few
TGTGCCAGCAACCATCCCCCGACAGGGGCTACTGAAGCTTTCTTT
CASNHPPTGATEAFF
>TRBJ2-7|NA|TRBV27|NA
TGTGCCAGCAGAAGAGAGTATAGCTCCTACGAGCAGTACTTC
CASRREYSSYEQYF
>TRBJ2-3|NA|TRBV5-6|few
TGTGCCAGCAGCCCCCCCCCTGGAGCGGTGGCGGATACGCAGTATTTT
CASSPPPGAVADTQYF
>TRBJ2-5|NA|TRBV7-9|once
TGTGCCAGCAGTGTCCATCAAGAGACCCAGTACTTC
CASSVHQETQYF